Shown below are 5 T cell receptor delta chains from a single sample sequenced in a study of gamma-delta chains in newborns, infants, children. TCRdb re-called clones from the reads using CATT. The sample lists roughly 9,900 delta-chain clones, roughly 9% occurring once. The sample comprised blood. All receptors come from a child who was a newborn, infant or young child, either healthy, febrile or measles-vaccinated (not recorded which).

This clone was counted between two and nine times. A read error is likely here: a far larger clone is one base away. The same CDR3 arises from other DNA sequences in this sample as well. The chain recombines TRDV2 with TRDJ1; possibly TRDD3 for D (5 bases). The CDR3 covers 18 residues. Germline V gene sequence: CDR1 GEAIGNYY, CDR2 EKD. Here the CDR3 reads CACDILRNTPKYTDKLIF. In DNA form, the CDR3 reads TGTGCCTGCGACATATTAAGGAATACGCCTAAGTACACCGATAAACTCATCTTT.

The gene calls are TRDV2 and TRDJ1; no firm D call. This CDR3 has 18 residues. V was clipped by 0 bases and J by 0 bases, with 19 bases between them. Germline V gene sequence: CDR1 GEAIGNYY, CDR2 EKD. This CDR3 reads CACDTPRGECQYTDKLIF. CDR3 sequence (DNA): TGTGCCTGTGACACCCCCCGTGGTGAATGCCAGTACACCGATAAACTCATCTTT.

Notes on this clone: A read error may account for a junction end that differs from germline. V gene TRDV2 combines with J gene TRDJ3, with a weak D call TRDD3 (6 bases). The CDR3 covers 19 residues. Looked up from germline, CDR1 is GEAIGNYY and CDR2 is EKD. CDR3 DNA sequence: TGTGCCTGTGACACGGGGTTGGGCTATAGCTCCTGGGGCACCCGACAGATGTTTTTC. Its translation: CACDTGLGYSSWGTRQMFF.

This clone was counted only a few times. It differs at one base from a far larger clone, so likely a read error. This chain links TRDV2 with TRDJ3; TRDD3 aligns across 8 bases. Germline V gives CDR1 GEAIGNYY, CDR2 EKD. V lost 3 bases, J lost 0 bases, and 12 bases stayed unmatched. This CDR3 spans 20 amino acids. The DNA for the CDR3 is TGTGCCTGTGACGCCGCTACTGGGGGCCCCCCCTCCTGGGACACCCGACAGATGTTTTTC. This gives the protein CACDAATGGPPSWDTRQMFF.

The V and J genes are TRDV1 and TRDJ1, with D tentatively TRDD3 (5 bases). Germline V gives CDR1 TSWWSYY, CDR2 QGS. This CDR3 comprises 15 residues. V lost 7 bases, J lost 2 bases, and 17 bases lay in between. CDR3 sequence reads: CALAGGVRGTDKLIF. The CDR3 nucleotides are TGTGCTCTTGCCGGCGGTGTCAGGGGGACCGATAAACTCATCTTT.